This TCR beta chain came from a study of CD8+ T cells in alopecia areata. About the study: The drug, oral tofacitinib, was given to treated patients at 5 to 10 mg twice daily.

V lost 5 bases and J 4 bases, leaving 14 bases between the germline ends. The length of the CDR3 is 14 residues. Germline loops: CDR1 SGHVS, CDR2 FQNEAQ. This clone was seen only a few times. Its specificity is not known. Extracted RNA was reverse transcribed into cDNA, the sequencing template. Profiled with immunoSEQ multiplex PCR; TCRdb holds only in-frame clones, not every one. The sample holds some 180,000 clones; around 49% are singletons and the top ten take over 9.5%. Findings and caveats of the study: Tissue-resident alphabeta T cells belonging to normal skin likewise get sequenced within scalp specimens. Numerous clones, expanded in lesions, remained in scalp and blood during tofacitinib.

Regarding treatment: oral pan-JAK inhibitor, 5-10 mg twice daily. The sequencing here drew on CD8+ T cells sorted from blood, taken at week 52, from a patient treated with tofacitinib. The chain carries TRBV7-8 and TRBJ1-1; D is undetermined. The TCR originated in a human donor with alopecia areata. CDR3 nucleotide sequence: TGTGCCAGCAGCGAAGGTTTGTTAGGCACTGAAGCTTTCTTT. Residues: CASSEGLLGTEAFF.